This T cell receptor (beta chain) stems from a study of somatic mutations in cytotoxic T cells in rheumatoid arthritis (TCRdb year 2017). Regarding the complete study: Before any treatment started and right after they were diagnosed, patients gave peripheral blood samples (approximately 27 ml EDTA). In newly diagnosed rheumatoid arthritis without treatment, the study examined if expanded CD8+ T-cell clones harbor somatic mutations, relying on TCRB deep sequencing to characterize clonality. A total of 65 to 70 rheumatoid arthritis patients and about 20 healthy controls underwent TCRB deep sequencing. Some T-cell populations stained with V beta antibodies were sorted by flow on a FACSAria II or Sony SH800 to nearly 100% purity, with sorted V beta1+ cells additionally subjected to TCRB sequencing. Median age was essentially the same in the patient group and the control group.

Positive magnetic bead selection on an AutoMACS was used to isolate CD4+ and CD8+ cells, with flow cytometry used to check purity. Clonal expansions were first screened by flow cytometry with a TCR V beta antibody panel, then characterized by TCRB deep sequencing of sorted CD8+ fractions. Peripheral blood mononuclear cells were obtained using density gradient separation with Ficoll-Paque PLUS. DNA was extracted from CD4-enriched, CD8-enriched or PBMC samples with Nucleospin Tissue or Tissue XS kits and quantified with a Qubit 2.0 fluorometer. Genomic DNA underwent TCRB CDR3 sequencing using the immunoSEQ assay. In the authors' own workflow: Patient CD8+ clones larger than 1% were compared against published virus-specific TCRB sequences, and only a few matched. The analyses included only productive TCRB rearrangements. Defining a clone by its unique TCRB CDR3 sequence, the study calculated clonality as a productive clonality index derived from Shannon entropy. Repertoire overlap for a pair of samples was computed from each clone's template counts relative to total templates per sample. V-gene usage from TCRB sequencing and V-gene usage measured by flow cytometry were correlated (Spearman r of around 0.6). TCRdb limited this immuneACCESS table to in-frame rearrangements with V and J called. A share of clones is missing; checked studies link under half to unresolved V genes, and the rest is unexplained. The DNA gave D and trimming, while V, J and clone size come from that table. Counted in this sample were under 12,000 clones; around four fifths of them appeared once. Roughly 8.7% of the sample is held by the ten biggest clonotypes.

What the work shows at the level of the full study, not this receptor alone: In 8 of 65 patients the largest CD8+ clone exceeded 20% of CD8+ cells, and several identical CD8+ TCRB sequences were shared between blood and synovial fluid. Rheumatoid arthritis patients and age-matched healthy controls did not significantly differ in CD8+ T-cell clonality. An increase of CD8+ clonality with age was seen in patients (Spearman r ≈ 0.46) but not in healthy controls. It was unknown which antigens the expanded CD8+ clones targeted, and their absence from virus-specific databases did not exclude viral specificity.

A single count supports this clone. It lacks a known antigen. No clone much larger than this one lies a single base away; base qualities are absent. This receptor was identified in a woman aged 55-75 years with rheumatoid arthritis. Material: CD8+ T cells sorted from blood.

The CDR3: CATSAGGTGFYEQYF. In nucleotide form, the sequence is TGTGCCACCAGCGCTGGGGGGACGGGCTTTTACGAGCAGTACTTC. The rearranged chain carries TRBV15 and TRBJ2-7; TRBD2 is perhaps the D gene, given 6 matching bases. Looking up the germline V gene (reference sequence) yields CDR1 LNHNV and CDR2 YYDKDF. Counted from cysteine to phenylalanine, this CDR3 has 15 amino acids. CDR3 DNA is the only sequence kept; it has 45 bases, read in frame from the first base. The junction shows trimming of 5 bases on V and 4 bases on J, plus 18 bases between the germline ends. The full variable domain, completed from the reference TRBV15 and TRBJ2-7 proteins outside the CDR3, reads DAMVIQNPRYQVTQFGKPVTLSCSQTLNHNVMYWYQQKSSQAPKLLFHYYDKDFNNEADTPDNFQSRRPNTSFCFLDIRSPGLGDTAMYLCATSAGGTGFYEQYFGPGTRLTVT.